The clone carrying this T cell receptor beta chain was recorded only once. Being one base from a much bigger clone, this may be a read error. Other DNA sequences in this sample translate to the same CDR3. No patient received treatment before thyroid surgery. TCRdb used MiXCR to call clones anew from the PCR reads. This sample has 85,000 to 95,000 clones, with more than 12% found just once. The CDR3 spans 14 residues. Germline values: CDR1 SGHNT, CDR2 YYREEE (reference sequence). V lost 4 bases to trimming and J lost 5 bases, with 15 bases between them. The record originates from a study of metastatic and nonmetastatic thyroid tumors.

The rearrangement links TRBV5-4 to TRBJ2-5, with D possibly matching TRBD2 (6 bases). The sequencing input was blood. The receptor comes from a female donor with papillary thyroid cancer or a benign thyroid nodule (not recorded which). Some clones in this sample may be carry-over from other donors' samples. The CDR3 spells CASSPGLQGETQYF. The DNA for the CDR3 is TGTGCCAGCAGCCCGGGACTTCAGGGTGAGACCCAGTACTTC.